Listed here is a single TCR beta chain. This sample is part of a study of TIL therapy for anti-PD-1-resistant metastatic lung cancer. Study as a whole: Median tumor mutation burden was roughly 1.5 mutations per megabase.

Germline CDR1 reads SGHNT; CDR2 reads YYREEE (reference sequence). The CDR3 extends over 15 amino acids. Trimming at V came to 0 bases and at J to 8 bases, leaving 7 bases not matched to a gene. Sequencing used immunoSEQ v3. Sequencing depth was about 2 million read pairs for survey level, roughly 4.5-6 million for deep. Data came from immunoSEQ multiplex PCR; TCRdb stores just in-frame clones and leaves some out. Altogether tens of thousands of clones are present, 65% to 90% being singletons, with the ten largest covering around 5%. Time point here: pre-treatment sample, taken before nivolumab and TIL therapy.

The sequencing here drew on blood, taken at baseline. The chain joins TRBV5-4 to TRBJ1-2; 10 nucleotides align to TRBD1. The TCR comes from a person aged 25-85 years with non-small cell lung cancer. CDR3 protein: CASSLGDRGDFGYTF. The CDR3 DNA sequence: TGTGCCAGCAGCTTGGGGGACAGGGGAGATTTCGGCTACACCTTC.